This T cell receptor (beta chain) was sequenced during a study of T cells in Graves' hyperthyroidism and ophthalmopathy. Each diagnosis drew on symptoms, thyroxine, TRAb, thyroid ultrasound and orbital computed tomography findings. What was amplified from RNA transcripts were TCR beta CDR3 regions. Researchers ran a first-round RT-PCR on the TCR CDR3 using the HTBI primer set. TCRdb re-analysed the multiplex PCR reads in MiXCR, keeping a single row per CDR3 protein. The sample has about half a million distinct CDR3 sequences, about 16% seen once. This clonotype came up many times. The sequence was collected from a woman aged 25 to 45 with Graves' ophthalmopathy. Sequencing was done on a sample of blood.

The CDR3 loop reads CASSLPGVDEQYF. CDR3 in DNA: TGTGCCAGCAGCTTGCCAGGGGTTGACGAGCAGTACTTC. The genes are TRBV5-5 and TRBJ2-7, with D maybe TRBD1 (6 bases). The CDR3 covers 13 residues. Trimming stripped 1 base from V and 5 bases from J, with 10 bases between. Germline V CDR1 and CDR2: SGHKS, YYEKEE (reference sequence).